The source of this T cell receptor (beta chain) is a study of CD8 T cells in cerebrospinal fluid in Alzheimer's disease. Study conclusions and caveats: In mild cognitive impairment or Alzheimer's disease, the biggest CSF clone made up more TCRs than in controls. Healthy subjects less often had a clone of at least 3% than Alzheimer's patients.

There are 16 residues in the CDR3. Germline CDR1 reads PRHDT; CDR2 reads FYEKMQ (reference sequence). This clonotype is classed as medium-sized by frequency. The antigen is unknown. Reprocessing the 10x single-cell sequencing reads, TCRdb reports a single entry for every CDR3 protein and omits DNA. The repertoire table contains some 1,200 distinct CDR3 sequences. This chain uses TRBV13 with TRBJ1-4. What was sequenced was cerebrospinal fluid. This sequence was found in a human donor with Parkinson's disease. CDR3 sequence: CASSFDPHRLPEKLFF. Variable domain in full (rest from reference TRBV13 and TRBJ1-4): AAGVIQSPRHLIKEKRETATLKCYPIPRHDTVYWYQQGPGQDPQFLISFYEKMQSDKGSIPDRFSAQQFSDYHSELNMSSLELGDSALYFCASSFDPHRLPEKLFFGSGTQLSVL.